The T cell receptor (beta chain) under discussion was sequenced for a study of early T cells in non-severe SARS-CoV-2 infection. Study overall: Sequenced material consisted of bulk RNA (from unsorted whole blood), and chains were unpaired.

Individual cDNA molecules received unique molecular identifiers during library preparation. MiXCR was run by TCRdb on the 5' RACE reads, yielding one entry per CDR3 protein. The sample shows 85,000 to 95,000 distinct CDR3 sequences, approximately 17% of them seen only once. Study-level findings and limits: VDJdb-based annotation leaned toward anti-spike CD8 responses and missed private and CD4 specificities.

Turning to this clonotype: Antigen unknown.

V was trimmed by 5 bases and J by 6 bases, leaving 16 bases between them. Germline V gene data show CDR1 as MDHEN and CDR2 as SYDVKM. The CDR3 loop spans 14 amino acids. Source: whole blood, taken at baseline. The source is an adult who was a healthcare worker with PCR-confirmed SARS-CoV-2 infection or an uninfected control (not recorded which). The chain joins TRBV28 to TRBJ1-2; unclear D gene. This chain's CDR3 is CASSKNRYTDGYTF. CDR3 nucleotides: TGTGCCAGCAGTAAAAATAGGTATACTGATGGCTACACCTTC.